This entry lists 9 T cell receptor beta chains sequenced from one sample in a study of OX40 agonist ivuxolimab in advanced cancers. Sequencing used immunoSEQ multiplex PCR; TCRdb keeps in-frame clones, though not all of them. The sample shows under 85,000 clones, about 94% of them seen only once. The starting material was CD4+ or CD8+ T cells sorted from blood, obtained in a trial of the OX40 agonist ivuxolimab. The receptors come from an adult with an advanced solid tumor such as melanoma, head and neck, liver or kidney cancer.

In nucleotides, the CDR3 is TGTGCCAGCAGCTCCCGGGACTCGAATGAAAAACTGTTTTTT. Residues: CASSSRDSNEKLFF. The chain combines TRBV7-6 with TRBJ1-4; a possible D gene is TRBD1 (5 bases). The CDR3 loop spans 14 amino acids. V lost 4 bases to trimming and J lost 5 bases, with 11 bases between them. Germline loops: CDR1 SGHVS, CDR2 FNYEAQ.

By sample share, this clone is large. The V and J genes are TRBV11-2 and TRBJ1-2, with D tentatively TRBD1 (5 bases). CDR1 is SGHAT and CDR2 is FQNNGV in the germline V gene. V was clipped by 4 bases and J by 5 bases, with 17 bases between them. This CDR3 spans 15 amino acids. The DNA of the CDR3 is TGTGCCAGCAGCTGGGGCGGGGGGTCCCCATATGGCTACACCTTC. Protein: CASSWGGGSPYGYTF.

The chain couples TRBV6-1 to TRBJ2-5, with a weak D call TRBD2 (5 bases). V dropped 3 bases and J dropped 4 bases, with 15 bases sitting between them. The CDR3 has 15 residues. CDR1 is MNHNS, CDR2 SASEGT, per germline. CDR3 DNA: TGTGCCAGCAGTGACTCTCTTCTAGCCCGAGAGACCCAGTACTTC. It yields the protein CASSDSLLARETQYF.

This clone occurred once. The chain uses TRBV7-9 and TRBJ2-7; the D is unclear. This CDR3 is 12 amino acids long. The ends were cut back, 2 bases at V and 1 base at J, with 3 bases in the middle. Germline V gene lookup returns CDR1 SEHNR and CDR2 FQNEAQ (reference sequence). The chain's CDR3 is CASSLKSYEQYF. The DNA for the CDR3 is TGTGCCAGCAGCTTAAAGTCCTACGAGCAGTACTTC.

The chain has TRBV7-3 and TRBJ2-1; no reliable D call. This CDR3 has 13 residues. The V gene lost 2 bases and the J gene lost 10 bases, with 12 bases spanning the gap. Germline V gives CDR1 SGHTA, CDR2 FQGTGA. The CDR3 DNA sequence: TGTGCCAGCAGCTTAGGCTTGGCCAAAGAGCAGTTCTTC. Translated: CASSLGLAKEQFF.

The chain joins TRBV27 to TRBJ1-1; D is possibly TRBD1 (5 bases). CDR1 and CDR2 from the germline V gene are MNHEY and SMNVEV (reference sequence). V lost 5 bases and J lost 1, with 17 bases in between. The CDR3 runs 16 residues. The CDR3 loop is CASSTNAGLWNTEAFF. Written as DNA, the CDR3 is TGTGCCAGCAGTACAAACGCAGGGTTGTGGAACACTGAAGCTTTCTTT.

The DNA for the CDR3 is TGCAGCGTTGATGATTTCGCGGGAGGAAGGAATGAGCAGTTCTTC. Translating it yields CSVDDFAGGRNEQFF. The chain joins TRBV29-1 to TRBJ2-1; the match to TRBD2 covers 8 bases. In germline, CDR1 is SQVTM, CDR2 ANQGSEA. Losses at the gene ends were 3 bases for V and 7 bases for J; bases not matched to a gene: 11. This CDR3 comprises 15 residues.

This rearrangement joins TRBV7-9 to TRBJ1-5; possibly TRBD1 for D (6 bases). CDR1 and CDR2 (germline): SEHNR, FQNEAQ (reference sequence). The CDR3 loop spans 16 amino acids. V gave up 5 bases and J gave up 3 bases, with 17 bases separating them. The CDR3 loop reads CASSTGWGRPNQPQHF. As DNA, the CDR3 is TGTGCCAGCAGCACAGGGTGGGGACGGCCCAATCAGCCCCAGCATTTT.

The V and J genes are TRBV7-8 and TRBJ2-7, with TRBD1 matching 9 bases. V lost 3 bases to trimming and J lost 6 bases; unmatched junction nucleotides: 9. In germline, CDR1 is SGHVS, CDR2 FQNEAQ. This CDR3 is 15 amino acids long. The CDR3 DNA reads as TGTGCCAGCAGCTTCGGGACAGGGAAGGTCTCCGAGCAGTACTTC. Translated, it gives CASSFGTGKVSEQYF.